This T cell receptor (beta chain) was recovered during a study of CD8+ T cells in alopecia areata. Turning to the study itself: Treatment of the treated patients consisted of oral tofacitinib, 5 to 10 mg twice daily. Severity of treated patients was scored by affected scalp percentage.

Points from the study as a whole: The study found that many expanded lesional clones persisted in scalp and blood during tofacitinib. Scalp lesions, especially in alopecia totalis/universalis, had higher clonality than normal scalp.

Extracted from the samples, RNA was reverse transcribed into cDNA to serve as the sequencing template. Assay: immunoSEQ multiplex PCR; the TCRdb copy retains only in-frame clones and omits some. The table includes about 250,000 clones, roughly 60% detected once. The sample's treatment: oral pan-JAK inhibitor, 5-10 mg twice daily. Germline trimming cut 2 bases from V and 6 bases from J; bases unmatched to any gene: 11. Germline V gene lookup returns CDR1 MGHRA and CDR2 YSYEKL. The CDR3 totals 16 residues. Points on this clone: Its antigen is unidentified.

The material sequenced was CD4+ T cells sorted from blood, taken at roughly week 53, from a patient treated with tofacitinib. The V call is TRBV4-1, the J call TRBJ2-7, with 9 positions matching TRBD1. This TCR was recovered from a human donor with alopecia areata. The CDR3 region is CASSQPGQGVGGEQYF. In nucleotides, the CDR3 is TGCGCCAGCAGCCAACCGGGACAGGGCGTGGGCGGCGAGCAGTACTTC.